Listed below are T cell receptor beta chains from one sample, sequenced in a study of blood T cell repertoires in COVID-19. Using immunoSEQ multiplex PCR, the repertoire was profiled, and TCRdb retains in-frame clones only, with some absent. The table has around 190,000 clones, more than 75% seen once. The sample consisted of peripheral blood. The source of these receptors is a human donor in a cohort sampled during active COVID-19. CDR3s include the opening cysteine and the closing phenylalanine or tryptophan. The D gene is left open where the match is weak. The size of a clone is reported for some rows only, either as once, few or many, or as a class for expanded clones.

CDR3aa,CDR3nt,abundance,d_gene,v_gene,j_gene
CASSLVPLSGRETQYF,TGTGCCAGCAGCTTAGTCCCCCTTAGCGGGAGAGAGACCCAGTACTTC,.,TRBD2,TRBV11-1,TRBJ2-5
CASSGVRGLRQPQHF,TGTGCCAGCAGTGGTGTCAGGGGGCTGCGGCAGCCCCAGCATTTT,.,TRBD1,TRBV2,TRBJ1-5
CASSDRGLNTEAFF,TGTGCCAGCAGTGACAGGGGTTTGAACACTGAAGCTTTCTTT,.,TRBD1,TRBV6-2/TRBV6-3,TRBJ1-1
CASSEGSGFGGELFF,TGCGCCAGCAGTGAAGGGTCAGGGTTTGGCGGGGAGCTGTTTTTT,.,.,TRBV10-1,TRBJ2-2
CASSLGGPAWGLYQETQYF,TGTGCCAGCAGCTTGGGGGGACCTGCCTGGGGACTTTACCAAGAGACCCAGTACTTC,.,.,TRBV5-6,TRBJ2-5
CASSVVAGSGNTIYF,TGTGCCAGCAGCGTAGTGGCAGGCTCTGGAAACACCATATATTTT,.,.,TRBV9,TRBJ1-3
CASSQTPGTSGTYEQYF,TGTGCCAGCAGCCAAACACCCGGGACTAGCGGGACCTACGAGCAGTACTTC,once,TRBD2,TRBV3-1/TRBV3-2,TRBJ2-7
CASSRDIYGYTF,TGTGCCAGCAGCCGGGACATCTATGGCTACACCTTC,.,.,TRBV5-6,TRBJ1-2
CASRGTLLTYGYTF,TGTGCCAGCAGGGGGACACTCCTTACCTATGGCTACACCTTC,.,.,TRBV6-4,TRBJ1-2
CASSLGSGSNTGELFF,TGTGCCAGCAGTCTGGGCTCGGGGAGCAACACCGGGGAGCTGTTTTTT,.,.,TRBV2,TRBJ2-2
CASSQDRMSYGYTF,TGCGCCAGCAGCCAAGATCGAATGAGCTATGGCTACACCTTC,few,.,TRBV4-3,TRBJ1-2